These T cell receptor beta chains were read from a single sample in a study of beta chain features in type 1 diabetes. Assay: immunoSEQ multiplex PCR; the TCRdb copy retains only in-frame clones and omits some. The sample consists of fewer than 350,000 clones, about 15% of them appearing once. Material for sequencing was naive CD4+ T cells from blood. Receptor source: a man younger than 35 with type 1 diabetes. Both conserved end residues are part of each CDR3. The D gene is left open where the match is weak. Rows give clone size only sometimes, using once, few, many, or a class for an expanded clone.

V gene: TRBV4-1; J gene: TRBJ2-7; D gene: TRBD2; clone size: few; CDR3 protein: CASSLTGTSGSLKYF; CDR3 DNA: TGCGCCAGCAGCCTCACCGGGACTAGCGGGAGTTTGAAGTACTTC
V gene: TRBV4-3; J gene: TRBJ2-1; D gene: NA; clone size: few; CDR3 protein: CASSHPERRNEQFF; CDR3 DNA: TGCGCCAGCAGCCATCCCGAGCGGAGGAATGAGCAGTTCTTC
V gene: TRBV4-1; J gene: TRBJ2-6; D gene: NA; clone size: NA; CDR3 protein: CASSQVPWSLTGGANVLTF; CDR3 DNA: TGCGCCAGCAGCCAAGTACCCTGGTCCCTGACGGGGGGGGCCAACGTCCTGACTTTC
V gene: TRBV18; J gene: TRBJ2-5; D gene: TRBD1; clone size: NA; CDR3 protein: CASSPFGTGGAETQYF; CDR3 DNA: TGTGCCAGCTCACCTTTCGGGACAGGGGGCGCGGAGACCCAGTACTTC
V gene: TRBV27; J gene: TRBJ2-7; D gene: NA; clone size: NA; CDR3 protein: CASSLLTSSYEQYF; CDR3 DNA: TGTGCCAGCAGTCTACTAACGAGCTCCTACGAGCAGTACTTC
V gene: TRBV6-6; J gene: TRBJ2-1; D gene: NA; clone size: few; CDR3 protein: CASSKLSSYNEQFF; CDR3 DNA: TGTGCCAGCAGTAAACTATCCTCCTACAATGAGCAGTTCTTC
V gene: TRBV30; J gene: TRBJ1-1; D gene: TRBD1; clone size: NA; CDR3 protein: CAWTGTETKTFF; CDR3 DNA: TGTGCCTGGACCGGGACAGAAACAAAGACTTTCTTT
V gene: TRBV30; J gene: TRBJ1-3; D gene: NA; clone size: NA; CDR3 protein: CAWSRVSGNTIYF; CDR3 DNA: TGTGCCTGGAGTCGAGTTTCTGGAAACACCATATATTTT
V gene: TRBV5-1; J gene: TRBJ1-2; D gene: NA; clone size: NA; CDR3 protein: CASSLASGDGYTF; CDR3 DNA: TGCGCCAGCAGCTTGGCCAGCGGGGATGGCTACACCTTC
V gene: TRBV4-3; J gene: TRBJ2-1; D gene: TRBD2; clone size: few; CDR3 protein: CASSQGIQRGVYNEQFF; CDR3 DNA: TGCGCCAGCAGCCAAGGAATACAGCGGGGGGTGTACAATGAGCAGTTCTTC
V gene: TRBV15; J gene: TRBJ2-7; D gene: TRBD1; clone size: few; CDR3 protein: CATSKDRSSYEQYF; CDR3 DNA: TGTGCCACCAGCAAGGACAGGAGCTCCTACGAGCAGTACTTC
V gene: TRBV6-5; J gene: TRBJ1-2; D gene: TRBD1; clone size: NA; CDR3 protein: CASSSHRGTYGYTF; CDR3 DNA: TGTGCCAGCAGTTCTCACAGGGGAACCTATGGCTACACCTTC
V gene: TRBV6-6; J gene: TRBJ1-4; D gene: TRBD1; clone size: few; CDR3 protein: CASSFGTANEKLFF; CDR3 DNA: TGTGCCAGCAGCTTCGGGACAGCTAATGAAAAACTGTTTTTT
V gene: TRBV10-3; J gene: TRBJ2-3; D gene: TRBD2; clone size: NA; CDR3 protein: CAISPGGADTQYF; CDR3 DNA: TGTGCCATCAGCCCGGGGGGGGCAGATACGCAGTATTTT
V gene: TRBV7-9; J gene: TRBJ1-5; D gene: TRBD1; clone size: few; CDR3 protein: CASSSMDRNQPQHF; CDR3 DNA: TGTGCCAGCAGCTCTATGGACAGGAATCAGCCCCAGCATTTT
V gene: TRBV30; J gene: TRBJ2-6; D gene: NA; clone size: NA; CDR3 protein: CAWRKGGSGANVLTF; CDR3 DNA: TGTGCCTGGAGAAAAGGGGGCTCTGGGGCCAACGTCCTGACTTTC
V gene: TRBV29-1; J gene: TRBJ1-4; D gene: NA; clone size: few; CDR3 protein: CSVERGSGEKLFF; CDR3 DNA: TGCAGCGTTGAAAGGGGTAGCGGTGAAAAACTGTTTTTT
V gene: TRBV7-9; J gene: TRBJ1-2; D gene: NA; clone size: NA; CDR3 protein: CASSLGLYGYTF; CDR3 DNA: TGTGCCAGCAGCTTAGGACTCTATGGCTACACCTTC
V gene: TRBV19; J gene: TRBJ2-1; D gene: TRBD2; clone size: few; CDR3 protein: CASSIRLAGVYEQFF; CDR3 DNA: TGTGCCAGTAGTATTCGGCTAGCGGGAGTCTATGAGCAGTTCTTC
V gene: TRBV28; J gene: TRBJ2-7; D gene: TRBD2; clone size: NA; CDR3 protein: CASSQSMGLAGLYEQYF; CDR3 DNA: TGTGCCAGCAGTCAATCCATGGGACTAGCGGGATTGTACGAGCAGTACTTC
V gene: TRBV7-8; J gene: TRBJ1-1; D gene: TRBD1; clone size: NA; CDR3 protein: CASSLTGRNTEAFF; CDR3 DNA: TGTGCCAGCAGCCTGACAGGGCGGAACACTGAAGCTTTCTTT
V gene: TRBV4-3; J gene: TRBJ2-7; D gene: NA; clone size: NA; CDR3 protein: CASSQGYSSSYEQYF; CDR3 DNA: TGCGCCAGCAGCCAAGGGTACAGCAGCTCCTACGAGCAGTACTTC
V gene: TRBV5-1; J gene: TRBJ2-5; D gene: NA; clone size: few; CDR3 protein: CASSLAGKETQYF; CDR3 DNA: TGCGCCAGCAGCTTGGCCGGGAAGGAGACCCAGTACTTC
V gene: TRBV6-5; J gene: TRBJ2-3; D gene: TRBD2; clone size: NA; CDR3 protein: CATSSGSNTDTQYF; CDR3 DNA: TGTGCCACCAGTAGCGGGAGCAACACAGATACGCAGTATTTT
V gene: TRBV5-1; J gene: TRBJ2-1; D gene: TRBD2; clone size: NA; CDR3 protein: CASSLTSGAYNEQFF; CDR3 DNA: TGCGCCAGCAGCTTGACCAGCGGGGCTTACAATGAGCAGTTCTTC
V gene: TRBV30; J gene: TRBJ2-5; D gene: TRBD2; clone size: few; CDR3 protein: CAWNSGGQETQYF; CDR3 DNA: TGTGCCTGGAATAGCGGGGGGCAAGAGACCCAGTACTTC
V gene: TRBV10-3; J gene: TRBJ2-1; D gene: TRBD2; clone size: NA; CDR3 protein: CAISGNPSGKNEQFF; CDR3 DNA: TGTGCCATCAGTGGAAATCCTAGCGGGAAAAATGAGCAGTTCTTC
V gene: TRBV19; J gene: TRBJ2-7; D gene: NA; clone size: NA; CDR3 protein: CASSIPERFYEQYF; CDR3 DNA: TGTGCCAGTAGTATTCCAGAAAGATTCTACGAGCAGTACTTC
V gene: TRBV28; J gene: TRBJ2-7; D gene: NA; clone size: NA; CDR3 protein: CASSRSRAYEQYF; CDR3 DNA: TGTGCCAGCAGCCGCTCGCGGGCCTACGAGCAGTACTTC
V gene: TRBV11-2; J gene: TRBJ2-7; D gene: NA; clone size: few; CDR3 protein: CASSVPGFEQYF; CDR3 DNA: TGTGCCAGCAGCGTTCCAGGGTTCGAGCAGTACTTC
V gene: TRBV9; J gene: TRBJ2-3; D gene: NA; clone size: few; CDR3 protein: CASGLGLSTDTQYF; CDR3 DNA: TGTGCCAGTGGGTTGGGCCTCTCGACAGATACGCAGTATTTT
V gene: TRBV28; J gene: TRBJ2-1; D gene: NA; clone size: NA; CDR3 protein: CASKLVGARNEQFF; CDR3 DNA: TGTGCCAGCAAGTTGGTGGGGGCCAGGAATGAGCAGTTCTTC
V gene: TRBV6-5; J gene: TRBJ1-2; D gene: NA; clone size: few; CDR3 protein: CASSYAANYGYTF; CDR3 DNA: TGTGCCAGCAGTTACGCAGCTAACTATGGCTACACCTTC
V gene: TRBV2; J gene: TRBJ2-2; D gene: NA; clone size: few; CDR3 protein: CASSAVDTGELFF; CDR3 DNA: TGTGCCAGCAGTGCCGTCGACACCGGGGAGCTGTTTTTT
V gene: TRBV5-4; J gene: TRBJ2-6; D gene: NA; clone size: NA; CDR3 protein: CASSLGQTSGANVLTF; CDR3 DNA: TGTGCCAGCAGCTTGGGACAGACCTCTGGGGCCAACGTCCTGACTTTC
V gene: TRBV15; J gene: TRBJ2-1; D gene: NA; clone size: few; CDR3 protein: CATSRDLMVSGEQFF; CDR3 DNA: TGTGCCACCAGCAGAGATCTGATGGTAAGCGGTGAGCAGTTCTTC
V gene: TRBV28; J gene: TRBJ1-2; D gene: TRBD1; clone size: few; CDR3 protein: CASSSGQGGFSYTF; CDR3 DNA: TGTGCCAGCAGTTCGGGACAGGGAGGGTTCAGCTACACCTTC
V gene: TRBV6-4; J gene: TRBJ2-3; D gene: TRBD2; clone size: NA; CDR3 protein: CASKVTSVADTQYF; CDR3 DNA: TGTGCCAGCAAGGTTACTAGCGTCGCAGATACGCAGTATTTT
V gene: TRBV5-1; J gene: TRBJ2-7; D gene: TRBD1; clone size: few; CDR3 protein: CASSSGTGVFEQYF; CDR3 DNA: TGCGCCAGCAGCTCGGGGACAGGGGTTTTCGAGCAGTACTTC
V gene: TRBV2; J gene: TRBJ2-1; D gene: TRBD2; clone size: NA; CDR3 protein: CASSGSGTSGRQLNEQFF; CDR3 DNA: TGTGCCAGCAGCGGATCCGGGACTAGCGGGCGCCAGCTTAATGAGCAGTTCTTC
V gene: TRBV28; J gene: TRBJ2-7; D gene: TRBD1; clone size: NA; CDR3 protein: CASSLGTGGYEQYF; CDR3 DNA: TGTGCCAGCAGTTTAGGGACAGGGGGCTACGAGCAGTACTTC
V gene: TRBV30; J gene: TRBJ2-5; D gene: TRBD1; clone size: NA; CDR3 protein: CAWTGGRVGETQYF; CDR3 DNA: TGTGCCTGGACAGGGGGCCGGGTGGGAGAGACCCAGTACTTC
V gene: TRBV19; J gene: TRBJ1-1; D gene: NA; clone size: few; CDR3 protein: CASSIFGQGDSTEAFF; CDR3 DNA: TGTGCCAGTAGTATATTTGGACAAGGGGATAGCACTGAAGCTTTCTTT
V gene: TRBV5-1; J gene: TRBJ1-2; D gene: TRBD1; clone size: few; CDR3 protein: CASSFGTGGNGYTF; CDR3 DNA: TGCGCCAGCAGCTTCGGGACAGGGGGCAATGGCTACACCTTC
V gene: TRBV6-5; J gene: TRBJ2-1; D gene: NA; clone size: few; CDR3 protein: CASTRGDNEQFF; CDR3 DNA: TGTGCCAGCACCCGGGGTGACAATGAGCAGTTCTTC
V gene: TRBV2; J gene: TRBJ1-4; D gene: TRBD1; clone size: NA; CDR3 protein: CASSASGGNGKLFF; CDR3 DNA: TGTGCCAGCAGTGCGTCAGGGGGTAATGGGAAACTGTTTTTT
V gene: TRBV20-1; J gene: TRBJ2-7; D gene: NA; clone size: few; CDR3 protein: CSAGTPYEQYF; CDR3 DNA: TGCAGTGCTGGGACACCCTACGAGCAGTACTTC
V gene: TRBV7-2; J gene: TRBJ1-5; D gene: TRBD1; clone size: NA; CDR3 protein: CASGQANNQPQHF; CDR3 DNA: TGTGCCAGCGGACAGGCCAACAATCAGCCCCAGCATTTT
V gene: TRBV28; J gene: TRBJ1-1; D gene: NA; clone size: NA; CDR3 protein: CASSLSVSAEAFF; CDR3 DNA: TGTGCCAGCAGTTTAAGTGTCAGTGCTGAAGCTTTCTTT
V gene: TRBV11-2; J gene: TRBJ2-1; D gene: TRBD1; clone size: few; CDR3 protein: CASSLEGTGYNEQFF; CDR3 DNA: TGTGCCAGCAGCTTAGAAGGGACAGGGTACAATGAGCAGTTCTTC
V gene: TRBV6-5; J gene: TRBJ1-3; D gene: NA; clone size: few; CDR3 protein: CASTSGQNTIYF; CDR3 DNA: TGTGCCAGCACCTCAGGGCAGAACACCATATATTTT
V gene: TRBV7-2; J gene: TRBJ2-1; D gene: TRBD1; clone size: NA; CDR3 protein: CASSFDRAAYNEQFF; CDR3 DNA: TGTGCCAGCAGCTTTGACAGGGCGGCCTACAATGAGCAGTTCTTC
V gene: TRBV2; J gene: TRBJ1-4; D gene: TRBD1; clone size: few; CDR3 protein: CATRTGGEKLFF; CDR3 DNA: TGTGCCACTCGGACAGGGGGTGAAAAACTGTTTTTT
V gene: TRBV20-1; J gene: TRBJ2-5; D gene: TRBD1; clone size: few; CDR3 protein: CSAPTGGTQYF; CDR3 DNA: TGCAGTGCTCCGACAGGGGGGACCCAGTACTTC
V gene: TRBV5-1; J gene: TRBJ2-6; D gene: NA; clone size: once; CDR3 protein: CASSLVGNSGANVLTF; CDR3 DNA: TGCGCCAGCAGCCTGGTCGGGAACTCTGGGGCCAACGTCCTGACTTTC
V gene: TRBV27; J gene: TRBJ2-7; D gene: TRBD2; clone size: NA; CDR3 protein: CASGTVAGSPYEQYF; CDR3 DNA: TGTGCCAGCGGGACTGTAGCGGGTAGCCCCTACGAGCAGTACTTC
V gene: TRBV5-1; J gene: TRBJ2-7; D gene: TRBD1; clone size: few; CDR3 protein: CASSSRTGGNEQYF; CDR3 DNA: TGCGCCAGCAGCTCTCGGACAGGGGGCAACGAGCAGTACTTC